A selection of T cell receptor beta chains follows, all from one sample in a study of PD-1 blockade in classical Hodgkin lymphoma. Measured with immunoSEQ multiplex PCR; TCRdb has only the in-frame clones, and not every one. The sample has under 7,500 clones; around 84% are singletons. The sample consisted of peripheral blood mononuclear cells (PBMCs), taken before the second cycle of nivolumab. These receptors were taken from a human donor with classical Hodgkin lymphoma. Both conserved end residues are part of each CDR3. The D gene is left open where the match is weak.

v_call,d_call,cdr3_length,j_call,cdr3_aa,cdr3_nt
TRBV19,-,15,TRBJ1-1,CASSPRQRLNTEAFF,TGTGCCAGTAGTCCCAGACAGAGACTGAACACTGAAGCTTTCTTT
TRBV5-3,-,13,TRBJ1-5,CARSLRTYQPQHF,TGTGCCAGAAGCTTGCGAACTTATCAGCCCCAGCATTTT
TRBV5-1,TRBD2,18,TRBJ2-5,CASSLDRTSGDRDETQYF,TGCGCCAGCAGCTTGGACCGGACTAGCGGTGATCGAGATGAGACCCAGTACTTC
TRBV10-3,-,13,TRBJ2-2,CAISAGQTGELFF,TGTGCCATCAGTGCCGGGCAGACCGGGGAGCTGTTTTTT
TRBV7-2,-,15,TRBJ1-2,CASSLRRIANYGYTF,TGTGCCAGCAGCTTACGACGGATAGCTAACTATGGCTACACCTTC
TRBV7-8,-,12,TRBJ1-1,CASSLMGVEAFF,TGTGCCAGCAGCCTCATGGGGGTGGAAGCTTTCTTT
TRBV5-1,TRBD1,14,TRBJ2-4,CASSHGTVKNIQYF,TGCGCCAGCAGCCACGGGACAGTCAAAAACATTCAGTACTTC
TRBV19,TRBD1,15,TRBJ1-2,CASSPLGTGGMGYTF,TGTGCCAGTAGTCCCCTTGGAACAGGGGGTATGGGCTACACCTTC
TRBV5-6,-,12,TRBJ2-3,CASSPDTDTQYF,TGTGCCAGCAGCCCGGACACAGATACGCAGTATTTT
TRBV19,-,15,TRBJ1-4,CASSRRTSTNEKLFF,TGTGCCAGTAGCCGACGGACATCAACTAATGAAAAACTGTTTTTT
TRBV15,-,14,TRBJ1-5,CATSILQTNQPQHF,TGTGCCACCAGCATCCTCCAGACGAATCAGCCCCAGCATTTT
TRBV6-1,-,13,TRBJ2-5,CASSELAVETQYF,TGTGCCAGCAGTGAGTTAGCGGTAGAGACCCAGTACTTC